Listed here are 14 T cell receptor beta chains from one sample, sequenced in a study of blood T cell repertoires in COVID-19. Some clones are missing from TCRdb's copy, which holds only in-frame ones; the method was immunoSEQ multiplex PCR. The data hold approximately 68,000 clones, with more than 65% observed a single time. The specimen was peripheral blood. The receptor set was obtained from a woman aged 50 to 60 with acute or convalescent COVID-19.

A few counts support this clone. V usage is TRBV7-2 and J usage is TRBJ2-7; 7 nucleotides match TRBD2. V gave up 3 bases and J gave up 7 bases; unmatched junction bases: 6. There are 13 residues in the CDR3. CDR1 is SGHTA, CDR2 FQGNSA, per germline. In DNA form, the CDR3 reads TGTGCCAGCAGCTTCCCGACGGGAGGTGAGCAGTACTTC. Amino acid sequence: CASSFPTGGEQYF.

J is TRBJ2-1 and V is TRBV20-1; no reliable D call. Germline CDR1 reads DFQATT; CDR2 reads SNEGSKA (reference sequence). The V gene lost 3 bases and the J gene lost 9 bases, with 9 bases spanning the gap. The CDR3 sequence is 11 residues long. In DNA, the CDR3 is TGCAGTGCTAGTTTTCAGGCTGAGCAGTTCTTC. Protein product: CSASFQAEQFF.

The genes are TRBV5-6 and TRBJ1-1; a weak D match, TRBD1 (5 bases). Germline V gives CDR1 SGHDT, CDR2 YYEEEE. The CDR3 has 12 residues. With 3 bases removed from V and 7 bases from J, the gap between germline ends came to 10 bases. In DNA form, the CDR3 reads TGTGCCAGCAGCTCGACAGTATATGAAGCTTTCTTT. Protein product: CASSSTVYEAFF.

V gene TRBV29-1 combines with J gene TRBJ1-2, with D possibly matching TRBD1 (5 bases). CDR3 size: 14 residues. The V gene's germline CDR1 is SQVTM and CDR2 ANQGSEA. Trimming cost V 1 base and J 7 bases, with 16 bases left between them. CDR3 nucleotides: TGCAGCGTTGAAGGGAGGGGAGGGTCCGGTGGCTACACCTTC. Its translation: CSVEGRGGSGGYTF.

This chain connects TRBV18 to TRBJ2-1, with D perhaps TRBD1 (6 bases). Germline V gene data show CDR1 as KGHSH and CDR2 as LQKENI. V was clipped by 6 bases and J by 12 bases, with 21 bases between them. This CDR3 is built from 14 residues. Written as DNA, the CDR3 is TGTGCCAGCTCGGACAGCGTGGTCGCGGGCGGGCAGTTCTTC. The encoded protein is CASSDSVVAGGQFF. Looking up the rest from reference TRBV18 and TRBJ2-1 gives the full variable domain: NAGVMQNPRHLVRRRGQEARLRCSPMKGHSHVYWYRQLPEEGLKFMVYLQKENIIDESGMPKERFSAEFPKEGPSILRIQQVVRGDSAAYFCASSDSVVAGGQFFGPGTRLTVL.

The V and J genes are TRBV30 and TRBJ2-5, with 11 positions matching TRBD2. This CDR3 is built from 16 residues. Germline CDR1 is GTSNPN and CDR2 is SVGIG (reference sequence). The trim removed 1 base at V and 2 bases at J, leaving 6 bases unmatched. The CDR3 loop is CAWSGIAGGSQETQYF. The CDR3 DNA follows: TGTGCCTGGAGTGGAATAGCGGGAGGGTCTCAAGAGACCCAGTACTTC.

This sequence joins TRBV20-1 and TRBJ2-1, with 12 bases identical to TRBD2. J gave up 4 bases and V 3 bases, and 4 bases lay outside the gene matches. The CDR3 runs to 15 residues. The V gene's germline CDR1 is DFQATT and CDR2 SNEGSKA (reference sequence). The CDR3 DNA reads TGCAGTGCTAGTGGGACTAGCGGGCTGTACAATGAGCAGTTCTTC. This translates into CSASGTSGLYNEQFF.

About this clone itself: The junction and the germline gene differ at one end; a read error may be behind it. This same CDR3 is encoded by further DNA sequences in the sample. Here the CDR3 DNA reads TGTGCTAGCAGACAGACCGGGATCAACACTGAAGCTTTCTTT. Translating it yields CASRQTGINTEAFF. The J gene is TRBJ1-1, the V gene TRBV28; D may be TRBD1 (5 bases). The CDR3 loop spans 14 amino acids. Germline lookup yields CDR1 MDHEN and CDR2 SYDVKM.

This rearrangement joins TRBV29-1 to TRBJ2-2; no definite D call. Trimming stripped 4 bases from V and 2 bases from J, with 11 bases between. The CDR3 is 14 residues long. Germline loops: CDR1 SQVTM, CDR2 ANQGSEA. The CDR3 region is CSVVANHNTGELFF. The CDR3, as DNA: TGCAGCGTTGTTGCGAACCATAACACCGGGGAGCTGTTTTTT.

The rearrangement uses TRBV3-1 (or the pseudogene TRBV3-2) and TRBJ2-1, with D tentatively TRBD2 (6 bases). This CDR3 has 14 amino acids. V dropped 6 bases and J dropped 7 bases, with 16 bases sitting between them. Germline V CDR1 and CDR2: LGHDT, YNNKEL (reference sequence). As DNA, the CDR3 is TGTGCCAGCAGGGGCACGGGACTGGGTAATGAGCAGTTCTTC. Its protein product is CASRGTGLGNEQFF.

This chain links TRBV25-1 with TRBJ2-7, with 11 bases identical to TRBD1. Looked up from germline, CDR1 is MGHDK and CDR2 is SYGVNS. The CDR3 consists of 16 residues. V was pared by 6 bases and J by 0 bases, with 7 bases of the junction left unmatched. CDR3 bases: TGTGCCAGCAGCCTTCCCGGGACAGGGGGCTCCTACGAGCAGTACTTC. Encoded protein: CASSLPGTGGSYEQYF.

Here the CDR3 DNA reads TGTGCCAGCAGTGTCCTCTCTGCGGCGGAGTACAATGAGCAGTTCTTC. Protein product: CASSVLSAAEYNEQFF. This chain links TRBV2 with TRBJ2-1; no reliable D call. V lost 4 bases and J 4 bases, leaving 17 bases between the germline ends. The CDR3 extends over 16 amino acids. CDR1 and CDR2 (germline): SNHLY, FYNNEI.

V gene TRBV9 combines with J gene TRBJ1-6; D may be TRBD1 (6 bases). The CDR3 length is 14 residues. The germline V and J ends were trimmed by 2 bases and 7 bases, with 10 bases remaining between them. Germline values: CDR1 SGDLS, CDR2 YYNGEE. The CDR3 is CASSVVRGNSPLHF. CDR3 DNA: TGTGCCAGCAGCGTTGTCAGGGGAAATTCACCCCTCCACTTT.

A single count supports this clone. This chain uses TRBV28 with TRBJ1-2, with D hard to call. This CDR3 has 11 amino acids. The V and J ends lost 10 bases and 6 bases respectively, with 12 bases between them. The germline CDR1 and CDR2 sequences are MDHEN and SYDVKM. Written as DNA, the CDR3 is TGTGCCATCCCAGAAGGAGATGGCTACACCTTC. It codes for CAIPEGDGYTF.